The clone carrying this TCR beta chain was recorded a few times. Its antigen is not identified. Normal lung was taken at the farthest possible site, at least 3 cm from tumour. Germline V gene sequence: CDR1 SQVTM, CDR2 ANQGSEA. This CDR3 has 13 residues. The V end was cut by 3 bases, the J end by 7 bases, with 15 bases between. The data were obtained in a study of immune cell composition in non-small cell lung cancer. Overall study findings and caveats: Shared sequences between tumour-reactive and dominant in vivo clones were not proven. Roughly 80% of squamous and approximately 30% of adenocarcinoma cases had tumour-associated clones >0.5%.

The data were produced by immunoSEQ multiplex PCR, yet TCRdb's version contains in-frame clones alone and is incomplete. The repertoire holds some 4,500 clones, less than 75% seen once, with roughly 8.8% in the top ten. The sequence derives from a human donor with non-small cell lung cancer. Sequencing was performed on non-adjacent lung tissue. The genes are TRBV29-1 and TRBJ1-2; the D gene is possibly TRBD1 (6 bases). The CDR3, as DNA: TGCAGCGTTGAGCCGGGGACCAGGGGTGGCTACACCTTC. Protein: CSVEPGTRGGYTF.